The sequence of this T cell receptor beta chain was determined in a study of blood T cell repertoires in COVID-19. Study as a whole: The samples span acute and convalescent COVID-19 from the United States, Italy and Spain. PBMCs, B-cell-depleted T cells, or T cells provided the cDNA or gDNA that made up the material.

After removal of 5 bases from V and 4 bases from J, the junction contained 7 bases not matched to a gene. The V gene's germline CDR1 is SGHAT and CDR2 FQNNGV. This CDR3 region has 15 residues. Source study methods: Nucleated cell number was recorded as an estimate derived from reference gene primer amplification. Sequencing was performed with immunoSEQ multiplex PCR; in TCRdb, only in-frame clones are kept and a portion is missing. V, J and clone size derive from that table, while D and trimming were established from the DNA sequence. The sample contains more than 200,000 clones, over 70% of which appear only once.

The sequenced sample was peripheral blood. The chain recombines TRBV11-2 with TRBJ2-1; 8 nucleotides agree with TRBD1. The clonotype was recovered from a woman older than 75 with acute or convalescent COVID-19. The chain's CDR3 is CASSPGQGTYNEQFF. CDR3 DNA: TGTGCCAGCAGCCCTGGACAGGGAACTTACAATGAGCAGTTCTTC.